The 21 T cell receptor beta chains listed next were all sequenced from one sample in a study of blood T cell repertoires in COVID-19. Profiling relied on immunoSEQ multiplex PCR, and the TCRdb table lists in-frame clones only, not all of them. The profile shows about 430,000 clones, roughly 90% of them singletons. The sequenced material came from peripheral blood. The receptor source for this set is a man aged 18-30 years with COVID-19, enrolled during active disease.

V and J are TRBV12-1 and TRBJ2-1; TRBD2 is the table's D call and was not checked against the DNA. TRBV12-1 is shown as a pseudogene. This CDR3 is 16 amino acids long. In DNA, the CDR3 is TGTGCCAGCAGCTTTGATATGGGGACTACATATGATGAGCAGTTCTTC. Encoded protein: CASSFDMGTTYDEQFF.

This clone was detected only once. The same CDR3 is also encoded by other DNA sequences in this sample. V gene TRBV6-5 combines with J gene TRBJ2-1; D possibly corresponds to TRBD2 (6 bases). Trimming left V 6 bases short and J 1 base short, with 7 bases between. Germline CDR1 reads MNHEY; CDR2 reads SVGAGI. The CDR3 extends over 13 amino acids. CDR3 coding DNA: TGTGCCAGCAGCCGGGGGTCCTACAATGAGCAGTTCTTC. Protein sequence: CASSRGSYNEQFF.

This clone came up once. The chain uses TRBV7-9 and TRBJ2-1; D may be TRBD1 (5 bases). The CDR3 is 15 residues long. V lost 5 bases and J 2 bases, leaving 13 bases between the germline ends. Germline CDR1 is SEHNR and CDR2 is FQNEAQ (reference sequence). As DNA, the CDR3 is TGTGCCAGCAGCGGAGACAGTTCGACCTACAATGAGCAGTTCTTC. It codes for CASSGDSSTYNEQFF.

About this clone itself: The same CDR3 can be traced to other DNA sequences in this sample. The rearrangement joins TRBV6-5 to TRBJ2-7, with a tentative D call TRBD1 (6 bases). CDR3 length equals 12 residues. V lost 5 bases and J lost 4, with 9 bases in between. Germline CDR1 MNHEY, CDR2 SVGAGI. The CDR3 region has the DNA TGTGCCAGCAGTCCACAGGGATACGAGCAGTACTTC. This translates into CASSPQGYEQYF.

CDR3 loop: CASSLDAGDRAHEQFF. CDR3 coding DNA: TGTGCCAGCAGCTTAGATGCGGGGGACAGGGCCCATGAGCAGTTCTTC. This chain connects TRBV11-2 to TRBJ2-1; TRBD1 agrees at 9 bases. The germline V gene has CDR1 SGHAT and CDR2 FQNNGV. This CDR3 contains 16 residues. The trim removed 0 bases at V and 8 bases at J, leaving 8 bases unmatched.

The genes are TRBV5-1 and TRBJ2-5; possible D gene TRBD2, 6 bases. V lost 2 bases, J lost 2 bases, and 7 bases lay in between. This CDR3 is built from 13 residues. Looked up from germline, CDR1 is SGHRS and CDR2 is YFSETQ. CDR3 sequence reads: CASSFSGQETQYF. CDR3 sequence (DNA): TGCGCCAGCAGCTTTAGCGGTCAAGAGACCCAGTACTTC.

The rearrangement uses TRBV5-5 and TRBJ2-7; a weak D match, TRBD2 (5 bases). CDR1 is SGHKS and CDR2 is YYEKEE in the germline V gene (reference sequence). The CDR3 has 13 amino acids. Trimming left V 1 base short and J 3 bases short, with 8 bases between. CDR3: CASSLPGYYEQYF. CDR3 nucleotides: TGTGCCAGCAGCTTGCCGGGGTACTACGAGCAGTACTTC.

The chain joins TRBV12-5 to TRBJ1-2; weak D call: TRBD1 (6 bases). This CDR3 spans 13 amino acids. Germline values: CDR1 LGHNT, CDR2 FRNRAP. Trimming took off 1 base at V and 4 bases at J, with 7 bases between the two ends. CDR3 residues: CASGLGRGYGYTF. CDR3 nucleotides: TGTGCTAGTGGTTTGGGCAGGGGCTATGGCTACACCTTC.

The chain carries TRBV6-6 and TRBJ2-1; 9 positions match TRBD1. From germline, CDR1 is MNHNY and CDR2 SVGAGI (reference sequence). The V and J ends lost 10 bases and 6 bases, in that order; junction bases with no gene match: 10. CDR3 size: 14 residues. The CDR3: CATRPGTGLNEQFF. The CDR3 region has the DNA TGTGCCACCAGGCCCGGGACAGGGCTCAATGAGCAGTTCTTC.

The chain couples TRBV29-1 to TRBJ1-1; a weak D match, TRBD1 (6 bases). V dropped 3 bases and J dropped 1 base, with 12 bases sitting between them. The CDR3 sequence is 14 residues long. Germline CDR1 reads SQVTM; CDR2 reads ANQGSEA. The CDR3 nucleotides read TGCAGCGTTGAGCGGACAGTACAGAACACTGAAGCTTTCTTT. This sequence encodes CSVERTVQNTEAFF.

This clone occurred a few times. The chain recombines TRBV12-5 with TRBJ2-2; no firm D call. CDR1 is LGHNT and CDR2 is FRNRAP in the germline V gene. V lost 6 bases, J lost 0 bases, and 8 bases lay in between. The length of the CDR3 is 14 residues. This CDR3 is CASGPESNTGELFF. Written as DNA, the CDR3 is TGTGCTAGTGGGCCTGAGTCGAACACCGGGGAGCTGTTTTTT.

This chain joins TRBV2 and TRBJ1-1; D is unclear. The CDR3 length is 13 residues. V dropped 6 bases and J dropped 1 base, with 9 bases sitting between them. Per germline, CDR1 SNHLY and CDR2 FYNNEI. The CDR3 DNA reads TGTGCCAGCAGCGGAACAGCGAACACTGAAGCTTTCTTT. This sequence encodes CASSGTANTEAFF.

In DNA form, the CDR3 reads TGTGCCAGCAGCTTAGATCCGGGGAACTCTGCGACCTACGAGCAGTACTTC. This codes for CASSLDPGNSATYEQYF. The chain employs TRBV11-2 and TRBJ2-7, with a tentative D call TRBD2 (5 bases). The germline V gene has CDR1 SGHAT and CDR2 FQNNGV. The V and J ends lost 0 bases and 2 bases respectively, with 17 bases between them. The CDR3 sequence is 17 residues long.

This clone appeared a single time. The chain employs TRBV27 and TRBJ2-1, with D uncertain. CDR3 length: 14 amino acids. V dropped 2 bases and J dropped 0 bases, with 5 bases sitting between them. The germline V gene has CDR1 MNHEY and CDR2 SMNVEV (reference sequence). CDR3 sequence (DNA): TGTGCCAGCAGTTTAGAGGTCTCCTACAATGAGCAGTTCTTC. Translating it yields CASSLEVSYNEQFF.

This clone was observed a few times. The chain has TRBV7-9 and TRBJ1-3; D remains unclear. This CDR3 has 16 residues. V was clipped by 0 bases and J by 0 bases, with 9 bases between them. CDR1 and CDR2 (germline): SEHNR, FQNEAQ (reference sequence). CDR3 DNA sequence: TGTGCCAGCAGCTTAGCGGGTGGGAGCTCTGGAAACACCATATATTTT. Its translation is CASSLAGGSSGNTIYF.

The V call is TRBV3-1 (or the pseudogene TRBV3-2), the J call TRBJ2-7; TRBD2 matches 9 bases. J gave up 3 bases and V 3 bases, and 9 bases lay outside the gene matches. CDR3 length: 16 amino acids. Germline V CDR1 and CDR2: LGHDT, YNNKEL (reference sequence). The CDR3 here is CASSQSLAGKVYEQYF. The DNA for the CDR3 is TGTGCCAGCAGCCAGTCCCTAGCGGGAAAAGTCTACGAGCAGTACTTC.

The chain's CDR3 is CASTRTGDAEQYF. The CDR3 nucleotides are TGTGCCAGCACTCGGACAGGGGATGCCGAGCAGTACTTC. The chain links TRBV6-5 to TRBJ2-7; 9 positions match TRBD1. Per the germline V gene, CDR1 is MNHEY and CDR2 is SVGAGI. The CDR3 sequence is 13 residues long. The V gene end was trimmed by 7 bases and the J gene end by 6 bases; junction bases not matched to a gene: 7.

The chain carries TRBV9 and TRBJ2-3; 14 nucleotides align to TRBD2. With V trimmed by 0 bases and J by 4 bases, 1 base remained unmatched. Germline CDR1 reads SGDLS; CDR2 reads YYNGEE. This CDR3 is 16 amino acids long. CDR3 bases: TGTGCCAGCAGCGTAGGACTAGCGGGAGGGGCAGATACGCAGTATTTT. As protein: CASSVGLAGGADTQYF.

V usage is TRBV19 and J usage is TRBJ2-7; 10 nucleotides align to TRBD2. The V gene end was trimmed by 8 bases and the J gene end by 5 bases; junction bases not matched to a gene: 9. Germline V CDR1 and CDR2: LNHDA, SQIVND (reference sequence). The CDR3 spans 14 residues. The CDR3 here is CASSTGLAVDEQYF. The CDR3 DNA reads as TGTGCCAGTTCAACCGGACTAGCGGTAGACGAGCAGTACTTC.

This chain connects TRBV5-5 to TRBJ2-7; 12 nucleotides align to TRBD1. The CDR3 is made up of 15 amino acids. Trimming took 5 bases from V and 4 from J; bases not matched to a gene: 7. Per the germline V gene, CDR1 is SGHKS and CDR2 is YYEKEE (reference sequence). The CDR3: CASSHRDRGRYEQYF. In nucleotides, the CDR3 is TGTGCCAGCAGTCACCGGGACAGGGGGCGTTACGAGCAGTACTTC.

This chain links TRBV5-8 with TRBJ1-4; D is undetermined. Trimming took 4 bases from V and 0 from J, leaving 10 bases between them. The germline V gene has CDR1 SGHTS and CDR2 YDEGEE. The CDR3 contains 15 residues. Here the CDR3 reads CASSALGATNEKLFF. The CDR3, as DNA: TGTGCCAGCAGCGCCCTCGGGGCAACTAATGAAAAACTGTTTTTT.